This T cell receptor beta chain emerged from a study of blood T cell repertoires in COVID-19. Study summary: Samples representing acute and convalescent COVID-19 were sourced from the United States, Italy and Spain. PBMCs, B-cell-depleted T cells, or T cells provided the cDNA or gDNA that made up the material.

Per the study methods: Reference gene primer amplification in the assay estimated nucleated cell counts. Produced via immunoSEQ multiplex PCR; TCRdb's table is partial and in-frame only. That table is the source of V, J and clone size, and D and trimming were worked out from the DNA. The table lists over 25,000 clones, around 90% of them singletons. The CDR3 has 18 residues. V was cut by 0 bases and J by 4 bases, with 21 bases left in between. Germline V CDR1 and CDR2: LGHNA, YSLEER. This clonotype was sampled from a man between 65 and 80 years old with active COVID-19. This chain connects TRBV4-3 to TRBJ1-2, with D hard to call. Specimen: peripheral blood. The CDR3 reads CASSQDLVNFGQTYGYTF. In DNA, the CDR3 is TGCGCCAGCAGCCAAGATTTGGTTAATTTTGGGCAGACCTATGGCTACACCTTC.